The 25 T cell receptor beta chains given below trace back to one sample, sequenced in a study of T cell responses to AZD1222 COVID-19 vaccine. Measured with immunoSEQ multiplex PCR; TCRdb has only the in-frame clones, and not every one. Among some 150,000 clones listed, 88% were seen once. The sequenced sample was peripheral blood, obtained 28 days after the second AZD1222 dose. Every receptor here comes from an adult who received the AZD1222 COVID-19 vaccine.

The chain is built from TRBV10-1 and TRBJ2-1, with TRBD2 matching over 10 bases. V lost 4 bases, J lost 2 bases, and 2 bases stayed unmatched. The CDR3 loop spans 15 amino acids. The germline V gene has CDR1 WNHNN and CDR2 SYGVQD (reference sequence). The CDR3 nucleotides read TGCGCCAGCAGTGCCCTAGCGGGGGCCTACAATGAGCAGTTCTTC. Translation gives CASSALAGAYNEQFF.

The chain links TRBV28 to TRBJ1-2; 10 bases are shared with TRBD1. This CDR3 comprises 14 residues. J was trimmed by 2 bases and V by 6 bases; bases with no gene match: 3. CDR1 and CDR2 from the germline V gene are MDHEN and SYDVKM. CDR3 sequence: CASRGTGANYGYTF. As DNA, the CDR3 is TGTGCCAGCAGGGGGACAGGGGCAAACTATGGCTACACCTTC.

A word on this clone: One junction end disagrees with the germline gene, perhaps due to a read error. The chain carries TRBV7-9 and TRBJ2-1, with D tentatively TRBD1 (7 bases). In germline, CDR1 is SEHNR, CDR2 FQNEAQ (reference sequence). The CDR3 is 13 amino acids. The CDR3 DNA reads TGTGCCAGCAGCTCGCGAGCGGAGGGGGCCCGGCTCTTC. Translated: CASSSRAEGARLF.

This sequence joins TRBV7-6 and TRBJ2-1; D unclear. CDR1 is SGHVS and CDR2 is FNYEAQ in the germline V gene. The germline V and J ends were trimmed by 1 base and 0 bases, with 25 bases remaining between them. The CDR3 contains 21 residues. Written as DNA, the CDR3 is TGTGCCAGCAGCTTAGTACGCTACGCCTGGGATGACAACCCCTCCTACAATGAGCAGTTCTTC. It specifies CASSLVRYAWDDNPSYNEQFF. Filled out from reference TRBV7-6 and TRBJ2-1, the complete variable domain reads GAGVSQSPRYKVTKRGQDVALRCDPISGHVSLYWYRQALGQGPEFLTYFNYEAQQDKSGLPNDRFSAERPEGSISTLTIQRTEQRDSAMYRCASSLVRYAWDDNPSYNEQFFGPGTRLTVL.

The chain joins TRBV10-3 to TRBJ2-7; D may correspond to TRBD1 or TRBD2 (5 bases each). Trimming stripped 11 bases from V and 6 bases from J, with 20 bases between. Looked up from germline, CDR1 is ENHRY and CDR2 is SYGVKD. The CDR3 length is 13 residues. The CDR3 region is CAAGRDPSSEQYF. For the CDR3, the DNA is TGTGCCGCTGGTCGGGACCCATCGTCCGAGCAGTACTTC.

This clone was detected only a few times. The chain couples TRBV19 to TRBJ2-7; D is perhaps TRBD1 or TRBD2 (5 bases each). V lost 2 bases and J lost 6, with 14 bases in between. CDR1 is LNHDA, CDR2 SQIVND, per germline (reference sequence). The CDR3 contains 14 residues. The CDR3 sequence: CASSIITRDPEQYF. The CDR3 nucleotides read TGTGCCAGTAGTATAATAACCAGGGACCCCGAGCAGTACTTC.

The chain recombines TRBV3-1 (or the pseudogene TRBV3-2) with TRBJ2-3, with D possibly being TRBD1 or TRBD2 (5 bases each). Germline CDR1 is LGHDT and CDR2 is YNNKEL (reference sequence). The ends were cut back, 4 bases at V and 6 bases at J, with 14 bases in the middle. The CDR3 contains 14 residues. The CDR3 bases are TGTGCCAGCAGCCCCCGGGACCCGGAGGATACGCAGTATTTT. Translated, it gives CASSPRDPEDTQYF.

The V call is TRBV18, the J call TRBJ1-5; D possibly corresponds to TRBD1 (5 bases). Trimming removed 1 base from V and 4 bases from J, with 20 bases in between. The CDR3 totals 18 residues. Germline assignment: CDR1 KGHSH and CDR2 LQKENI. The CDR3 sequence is CASSPRGGGGDSNQPQHF. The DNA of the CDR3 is TGTGCCAGCTCACCACGGGGCGGAGGAGGGGACTCTAATCAGCCCCAGCATTTT.

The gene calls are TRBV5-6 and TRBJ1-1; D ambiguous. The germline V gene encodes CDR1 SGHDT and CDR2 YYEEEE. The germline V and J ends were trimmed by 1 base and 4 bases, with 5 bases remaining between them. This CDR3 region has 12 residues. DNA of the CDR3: TGTGCCAGCAGCTTGTGGAGCACTGAAGCTTTCTTT. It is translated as CASSLWSTEAFF.

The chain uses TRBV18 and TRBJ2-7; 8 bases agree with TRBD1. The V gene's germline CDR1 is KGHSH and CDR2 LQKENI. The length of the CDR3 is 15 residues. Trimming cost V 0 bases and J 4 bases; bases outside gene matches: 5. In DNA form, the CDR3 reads TGTGCCAGCTCACCACCGACAGGGGAGACATACGAGCAGTACTTC. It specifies CASSPPTGETYEQYF.

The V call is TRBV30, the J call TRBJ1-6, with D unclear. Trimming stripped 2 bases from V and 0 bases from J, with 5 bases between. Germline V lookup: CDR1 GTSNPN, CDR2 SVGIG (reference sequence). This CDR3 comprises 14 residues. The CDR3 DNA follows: TGTGCCTGGAGTTCTAGCTCCTATAATTCACCCCTCCACTTT. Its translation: CAWSSSSYNSPLHF.

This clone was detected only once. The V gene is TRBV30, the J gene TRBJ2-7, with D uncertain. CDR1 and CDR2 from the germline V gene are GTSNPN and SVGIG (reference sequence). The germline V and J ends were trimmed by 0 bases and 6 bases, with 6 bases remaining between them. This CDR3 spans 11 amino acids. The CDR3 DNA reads TGTGCCTGGAGTGTGGTGAGCGAGCAGTACTTC. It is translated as CAWSVVSEQYF.

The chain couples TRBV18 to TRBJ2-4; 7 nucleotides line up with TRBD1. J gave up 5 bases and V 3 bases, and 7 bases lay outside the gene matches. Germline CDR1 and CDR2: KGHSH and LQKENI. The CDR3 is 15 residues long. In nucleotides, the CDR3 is TGTGCCAGCTCACCCTTTACAGGGGTCGAAAACATTCAGTACTTC. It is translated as CASSPFTGVENIQYF.

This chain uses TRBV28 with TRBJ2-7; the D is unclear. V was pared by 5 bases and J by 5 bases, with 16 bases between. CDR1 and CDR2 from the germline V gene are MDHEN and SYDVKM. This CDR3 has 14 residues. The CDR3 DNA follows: TGTGCCAGCAGTGGCGGACCGCTAAGGGACGAGCAGTACTTC. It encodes CASSGGPLRDEQYF.

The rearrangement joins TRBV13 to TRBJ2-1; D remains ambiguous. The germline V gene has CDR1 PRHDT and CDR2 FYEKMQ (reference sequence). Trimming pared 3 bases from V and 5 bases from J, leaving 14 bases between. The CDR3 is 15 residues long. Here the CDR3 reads CASSFGRPSDNEQFF. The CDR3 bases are TGTGCCAGCAGCTTCGGACGCCCTTCTGACAATGAGCAGTTCTTC.

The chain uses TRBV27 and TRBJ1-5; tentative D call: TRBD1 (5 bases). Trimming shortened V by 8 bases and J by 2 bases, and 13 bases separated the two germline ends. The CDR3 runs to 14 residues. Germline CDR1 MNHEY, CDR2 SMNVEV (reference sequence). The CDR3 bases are TGTGCCAGCTCAAGGGACGACGGCAATCAGCCCCAGCATTTT. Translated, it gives CASSRDDGNQPQHF.

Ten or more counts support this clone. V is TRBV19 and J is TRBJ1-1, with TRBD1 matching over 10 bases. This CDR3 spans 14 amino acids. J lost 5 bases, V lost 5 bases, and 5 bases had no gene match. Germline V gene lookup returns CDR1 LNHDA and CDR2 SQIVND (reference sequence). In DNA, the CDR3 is TGTGCCAGTAGTGGTGGGACAGGGGCGACTGAAGCTTTCTTT. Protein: CASSGGTGATEAFF.

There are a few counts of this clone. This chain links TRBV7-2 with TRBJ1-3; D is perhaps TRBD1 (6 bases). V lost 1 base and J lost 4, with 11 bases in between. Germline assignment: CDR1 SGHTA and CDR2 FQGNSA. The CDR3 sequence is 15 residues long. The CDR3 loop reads CASSLEKGGGNTIYF. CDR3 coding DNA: TGTGCCAGCAGCTTAGAGAAGGGGGGCGGAAACACCATATATTTT.

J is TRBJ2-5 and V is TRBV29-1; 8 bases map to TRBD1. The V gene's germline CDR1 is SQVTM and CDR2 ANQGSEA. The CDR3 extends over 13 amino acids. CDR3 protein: CSSTGTGQETQYF. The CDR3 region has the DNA TGCAGTTCTACGGGGACAGGACAAGAGACCCAGTACTTC.

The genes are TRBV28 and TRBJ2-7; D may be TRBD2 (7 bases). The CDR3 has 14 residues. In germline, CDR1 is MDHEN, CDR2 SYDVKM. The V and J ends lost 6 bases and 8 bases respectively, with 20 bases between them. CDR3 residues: CASRDGGGPWKQYF. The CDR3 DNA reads TGTGCCAGCAGGGATGGCGGGGGCCCCTGGAAGCAGTACTTC.

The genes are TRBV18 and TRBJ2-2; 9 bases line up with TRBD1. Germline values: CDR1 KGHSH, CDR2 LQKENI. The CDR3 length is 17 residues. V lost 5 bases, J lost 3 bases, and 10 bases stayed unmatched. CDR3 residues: CASSESTGTGYTGELFF. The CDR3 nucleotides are TGTGCCAGCTCAGAATCGACCGGGACAGGGTACACCGGGGAGCTGTTTTTT.

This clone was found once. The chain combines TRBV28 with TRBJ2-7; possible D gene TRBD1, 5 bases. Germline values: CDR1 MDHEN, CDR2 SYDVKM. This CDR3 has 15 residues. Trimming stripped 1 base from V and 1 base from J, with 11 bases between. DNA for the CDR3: TGTGCCAGCAGTTTATTTGGCAGGGTGTCCTACGAGCAGTACTTC. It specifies CASSLFGRVSYEQYF.

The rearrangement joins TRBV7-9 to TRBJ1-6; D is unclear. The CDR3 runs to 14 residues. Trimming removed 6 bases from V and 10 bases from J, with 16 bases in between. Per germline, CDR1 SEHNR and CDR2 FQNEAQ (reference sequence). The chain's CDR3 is CASRFTRMGSPLHF. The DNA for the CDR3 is TGTGCCAGCAGATTTACCCGAATGGGGTCACCCCTCCACTTT.

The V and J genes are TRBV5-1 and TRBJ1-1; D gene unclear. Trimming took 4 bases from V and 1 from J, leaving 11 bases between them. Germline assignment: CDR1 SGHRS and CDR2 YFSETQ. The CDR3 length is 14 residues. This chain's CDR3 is CASSPRTRNTEAFF. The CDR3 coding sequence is TGCGCCAGCAGCCCTCGGACCCGGAACACTGAAGCTTTCTTT.

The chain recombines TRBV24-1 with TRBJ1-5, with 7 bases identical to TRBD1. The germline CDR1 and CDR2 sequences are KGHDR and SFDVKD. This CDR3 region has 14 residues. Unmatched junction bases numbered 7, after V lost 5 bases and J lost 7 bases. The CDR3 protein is CATSGTGEGQPQHF. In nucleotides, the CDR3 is TGTGCCACCAGTGGTACAGGGGAGGGCCAGCCCCAGCATTTT.